This TCR beta chain was observed in a study of cytomegalovirus exposure and HLA in healthy donors. About the research overall: There were around 390 genotyped donors. Of these, about 81% fell in the genetic ancestry cluster associated with self-reported Caucasian donors. Study-wide points: One variant, a missense change in DCLRE1C, was linked in a later analysis to TCR beta V- and J-gene trimming. The study carried out a later analysis of TCR beta sequences. It associated some 18,000 of them with specific HLA alleles at a false discovery rate of 0.05.

Points on this clone: Its target is unknown. Other DNA sequences in this sample translate to the same CDR3.

In germline, CDR1 is SNHLY, CDR2 FYNNEI. Trimming cost V 6 bases and J 0 bases, with 9 bases left between them. CDR3 length: 14 amino acids. PCR primers comprised 60 Vbeta and 13 Jbeta primers. The repertoire was sequenced with immunoSEQ multiplex PCR; TCRdb's copy has only in-frame clones and lacks some. The sample table sets out some 40,000 clones. The TCR sequence derives from a human donor in good health. Sequencing input: PBMCs. The rearrangement joins TRBV2 to TRBJ1-5; D is unresolved. The CDR3 bases are TGTGCCAGCAGGGCAGTAAATAGCAATCAGCCCCAGCATTTT. Translation gives CASRAVNSNQPQHF.